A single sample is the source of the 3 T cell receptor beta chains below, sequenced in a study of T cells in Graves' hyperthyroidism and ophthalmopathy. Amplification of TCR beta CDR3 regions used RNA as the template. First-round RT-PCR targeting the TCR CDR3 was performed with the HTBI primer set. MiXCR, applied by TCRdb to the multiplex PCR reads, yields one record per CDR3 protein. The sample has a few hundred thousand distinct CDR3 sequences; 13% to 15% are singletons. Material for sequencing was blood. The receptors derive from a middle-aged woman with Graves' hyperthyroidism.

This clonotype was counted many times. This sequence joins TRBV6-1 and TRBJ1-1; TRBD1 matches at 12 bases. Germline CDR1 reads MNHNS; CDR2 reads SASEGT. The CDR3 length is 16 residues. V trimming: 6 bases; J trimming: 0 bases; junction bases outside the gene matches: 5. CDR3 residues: CASRVGQGAMNTEAFF. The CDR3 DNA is TGTGCCAGCAGAGTGGGACAGGGGGCGATGAACACTGAAGCTTTCTTT.

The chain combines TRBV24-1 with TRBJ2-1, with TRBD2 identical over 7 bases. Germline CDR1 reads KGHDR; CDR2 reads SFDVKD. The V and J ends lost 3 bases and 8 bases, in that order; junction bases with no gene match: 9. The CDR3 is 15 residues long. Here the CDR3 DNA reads TGTGCCACCAGTGATACTGGCGGGAGTCGGGATGAGCAGTTCTTC. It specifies CATSDTGGSRDEQFF.

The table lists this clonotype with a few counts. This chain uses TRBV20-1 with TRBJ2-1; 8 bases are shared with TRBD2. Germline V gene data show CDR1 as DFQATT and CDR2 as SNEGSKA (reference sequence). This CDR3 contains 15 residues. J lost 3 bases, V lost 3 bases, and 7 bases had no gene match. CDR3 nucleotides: TGCAGTGCTAGGGTCCCGGGACTAGTCTACAATGAGCAGTTCTTC. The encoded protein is CSARVPGLVYNEQFF.